Sequencing of this T cell receptor beta chain was carried out in a study of T cells in localized non-small cell lung cancer. Notes on the study in general: Longer overall survival was linked to higher blood T cell density. Multi-region tumor sequencing was not done, so intratumor heterogeneity could not be excluded. Exceeding tumor, uninvolved adjacent lung had the highest T cell clonality.

For this clone: As yet, its antigen is unknown.

The CDR3 spans 16 residues. Deletions cut 1 base from V and 6 bases from J, with 17 bases between. CDR1 is MGHRA, CDR2 YSYEKL, per germline. The table came from immunoSEQ multiplex PCR; TCRdb's copy has only in-frame clones and leaves some out. The table includes 40,000 to 55,000 clones, around three quarters detected once. The sequences come from PBMCs, collected before any cancer treatment. V is TRBV4-1 and J is TRBJ2-3; TRBD1 might be the D (6 bases). The TCR originated in a woman aged 35 to 75 with stage II lung adenocarcinoma. CDR3 loop: CASSQVGAGDGDTQYF. The CDR3 nucleotides read TGCGCCAGCAGCCAAGTCGGGGCAGGGGATGGGGATACGCAGTATTTT.